These T cell receptor beta chains were read from a single sample in a study of shared clonotypes between healthy human individuals. The repertoire was sequenced with immunoSEQ multiplex PCR; TCRdb's copy has only in-frame clones and lacks some. The sample has more than 2 million clones, 95% seen once. Specimen: naive CD4+ T cells sorted from blood. These receptors all come from a man younger than 35 in good health. Each CDR3 is given with its conserved first and last residue. The D gene is left open where the match is weak. A row's size may be missing; if present it is once, few, many or a size class.

length	V	size	J	D	DNA	CDR3
15	TRBV18	.	TRBJ1-1	.	TGTGCCAGCTCACCAGAGGTTAAGGGCGGCACTGAAGCTTTCTTT	CASSPEVKGGTEAFF
14	TRBV5-1	.	TRBJ1-1	.	TGCGCCACCTCTAGGACGCAGGGCCCAGGTGAAGCTTTCTTT	CATSRTQGPGEAFF
15	TRBV5-1	.	TRBJ2-6	.	TGCGCCAGCAGCCGAGGAACAGGGAGAGACAACGTCCTGACTTTC	CASSRGTGRDNVLTF
10	TRBV7-2	.	TRBJ2-5	.	TGTGCATCGGGAGTAGAGACCCAGTACTTC	CASGVETQYF
14	TRBV6-5	few	TRBJ2-3	.	TGTGCCAGCAGCGACCGGGGTAGCACAGATACGCAGTATTTT	CASSDRGSTDTQYF
14	TRBV5-1	.	TRBJ1-1	.	TGCGCCAGCAGCTTGGTATTACCGAACACTGAAGCTTTCTTT	CASSLVLPNTEAFF
16	TRBV2	.	TRBJ2-2	TRBD2	TGTGCCAGCAGTAACTCTTGGACTAGCCGGGCCGGGGAGCTGTTTTTT	CASSNSWTSRAGELFF
14	TRBV5-4	.	TRBJ2-7	.	TGTGCCAGCAGCCGTGGACAGTTGATGTACGAGCAGTACTTC	CASSRGQLMYEQYF
19	TRBV4-1	.	TRBJ2-1	TRBD2	TGCGCCAGCAGCCAATCGAGAGGGACTAGCGGGCCCAGGGGAAATGAGCAGTTCTTC	CASSQSRGTSGPRGNEQFF
14	TRBV6-6	.	TRBJ2-7	.	TGTGCCAGCAGCCGAGGGACCTCTGAATACGAGCAGTACTTC	CASSRGTSEYEQYF
12	TRBV14	.	TRBJ2-7	.	TGTGCCAGCAGCGAAAGGGGTTACGAGCAGTACTTC	CASSERGYEQYF
13	TRBV6-1	.	TRBJ1-2	.	TGTGCCAGCAGTGAAGCGGGACCTTATGGCTACACCTTC	CASSEAGPYGYTF
12	TRBV6-1	.	TRBJ2-7	.	TGTGCCAGCAGTGGGACTGGCTACGAGCAGTACTTC	CASSGTGYEQYF
16	TRBV7-2	.	TRBJ2-1	TRBD2	TGTGCCAGCAGCTTAAGCGGACTAGCGAACTACAATGAGCAGTTCTTC	CASSLSGLANYNEQFF
13	TRBV27	once	TRBJ1-2	.	TGTGCCAGCAGTTTGACGGGGGGCAGGGGCTACACCTTC	CASSLTGGRGYTF
15	TRBV6-1	.	TRBJ2-7	TRBD1	TGTGCCAGCAGGCCACAGGGGATTGCTGGTTACGAGCAGTACTTC	CASRPQGIAGYEQYF
15	TRBV7-7	.	TRBJ2-2	.	TGTGCTAGCAGCTTAGGGCTAGCGAACACCGGGGAGCTGTTTTTT	CASSLGLANTGELFF
13	TRBV5-4	.	TRBJ1-4	.	TGTGCCAGCACCGGTGGGGTTGGGGAAAAACTGTTTTTT	CASTGGVGEKLFF
14	TRBV6-1	.	TRBJ2-7	.	TGTGCCACCAGACATAGAGGACAGTACTACGAGCAGTACTTC	CATRHRGQYYEQYF
14	TRBV2	.	TRBJ1-2	TRBD1	TGTGCCAGCAGTGATGACAGGGACCCTTATGGCTACACCTTC	CASSDDRDPYGYTF
14	TRBV28	.	TRBJ1-1	.	TGTGCCAGCAGTTTAGGGACACTTAACACTGAAGCTTTCTTT	CASSLGTLNTEAFF
15	TRBV9	.	TRBJ2-2	.	TGTGCCAGCAGCAAAGGGGCGCAGTCAACCGGGGAGCTGTTTTTT	CASSKGAQSTGELFF
12	TRBV5-6	.	TRBJ1-1	.	TGTGCCAGCAGGGACGTGAACACTGAAGCTTTCTTT	CASRDVNTEAFF
13	TRBV6-1	.	TRBJ2-7	.	TGTGCCAGCACGCCGTGGCAGGGGAAAGCGCAGTACTTC	CASTPWQGKAQYF
13	TRBV5-1	once	TRBJ2-7	TRBD1	TGCGCCAGCAGATTGACAGGGACCTACGAGCAGTACTTC	CASRLTGTYEQYF
14	TRBV2	.	TRBJ2-7	.	TGTGCCAGCAGGCGGGACCGGTGGGAGTACGAGCAGTACTTC	CASRRDRWEYEQYF
15	TRBV5-6	.	TRBJ2-7	TRBD1	TGTGCCAGCAGCTCCCCCGTCGGGACAGGGCTCGAGCAGTACTTC	CASSSPVGTGLEQYF
12	TRBV28	.	TRBJ2-7	.	TGTGCCAGCAGTTCACCCCGGACCGAGCAGTACTTC	CASSSPRTEQYF
16	TRBV7-2	once	TRBJ2-3	TRBD2	TGTGCCAGCAGCTGGCCGGGACTAGCCCTCACAGATACGCAGTATTTT	CASSWPGLALTDTQYF
16	TRBV7-6	.	TRBJ2-7	TRBD2	TGTGCCAGCAGCTTAGCGAGGGCGGGAGGGTCCTACGAGCAGTACTTC	CASSLARAGGSYEQYF
14	TRBV7-9	.	TRBJ2-5	.	TGTGCCAGCAGCTTAGGACCGGGACAAGAGACCCAGTACTTC	CASSLGPGQETQYF
15	TRBV10-3	.	TRBJ1-1	.	TGTGCCATCAGTGAGTCCGGAGGGGCGGCCACTGAAGCTTTCTTT	CAISESGGAATEAFF
15	TRBV7-7	.	TRBJ2-1	TRBD2	TGTGCTAGCAGCCTGGGACTAGCGGAATACAATGAGCAGTTCTTC	CASSLGLAEYNEQFF
14	TRBV6-5	.	TRBJ1-4	TRBD1	TGTGCCAGCAGGAGGACAGGGGCGGATGAAAAACTGTTTTTT	CASRRTGADEKLFF
14	TRBV7-2	.	TRBJ1-2	TRBD1	TGTGCCAGCAGCAACACAGGGGCCGGCAGTGTATACACCTTC	CASSNTGAGSVYTF
11	TRBV6-6	.	TRBJ1-4	.	TGTGCCAGCAGTCTACAGATCCAAAAGATTTTT	CASSLQIQKIF
13	TRBV13	once	TRBJ2-5	TRBD1	TGTGCCAGCAGCTTAAGGGGGCGGGAGACCCAGTACTTC	CASSLRGRETQYF
15	TRBV15	.	TRBJ1-1	.	TGTGCCACCAGCAGAGAACCTTACATGAACACTGAAGCTTTCTTT	CATSREPYMNTEAFF
15	TRBV7-2	.	TRBJ2-7	.	TGTGCCAGCAGCTTAGTGCCAGGGAGTCCCTACGAGCAGTACTTC	CASSLVPGSPYEQYF
13	TRBV4-1	.	TRBJ1-1	.	TGCGCCAGCAGCCAAGCAGGGGTAACTGAAGCTTTCTTT	CASSQAGVTEAFF
14	TRBV6-5	once	TRBJ2-5	TRBD2	TGTGCCAGCAGACGGGCGAGCGGGAGGGAGACCCAGTACTTC	CASRRASGRETQYF
15	TRBV5-1	many	TRBJ1-4	TRBD1	TGCGCCAGCAGCTTGGGACAGGGACGGCACGAAAAACTGTTTTTT	CASSLGQGRHEKLFF
17	TRBV30	.	TRBJ1-2	TRBD1	TGTGCCTGGATGGGTGATCTTTGGGACAGGGGGCTCTATGGCTACACCTTC	CAWMGDLWDRGLYGYTF
14	TRBV30	.	TRBJ1-1	TRBD1	TGTGCCTGCCAAAGGGGGCAGATCTACACTGAAGCTTTCTTT	CACQRGQIYTEAFF
15	TRBV6-6	.	TRBJ1-2	TRBD1	TGTGCCAGCAGTTACTCGACAGGGGGTAACTATGGCTACACCTTC	CASSYSTGGNYGYTF
14	TRBV18	.	TRBJ1-4	TRBD1	TGTGCCAGCTCACTGGGGACAGGGGATGAAAAACTGTTTTTT	CASSLGTGDEKLFF
14	TRBV5-1	.	TRBJ1-1	.	TGCGCCAGCAGCCCAATGGAGGCGTCCACTGAAGCTTTCTTT	CASSPMEASTEAFF
14	TRBV5-1	.	TRBJ1-2	.	TGCGCCAGCAGCCCTGGATCTCCTATAGGTGGCTACACCTTC	CASSPGSPIGGYTF
13	TRBV14	.	TRBJ2-7	TRBD2	TGTGCCAGCAGCCGGGGGGGCTCCTACGAGCAGTACTTC	CASSRGGSYEQYF
14	TRBV5-8	.	TRBJ1-3	.	TGTGCCAGCCGCTTGATAGGGGAGAGAAACACCATATATTTT	CASRLIGERNTIYF
14	TRBV10-3	.	TRBJ1-5	.	TGTGCCATCAGTGAGTCTGGGGTAAATCAGCCCCAGCATTTT	CAISESGVNQPQHF
14	TRBV30	.	TRBJ1-4	.	TGTGCCTGGAGTGTATTTTGGACCGCAGAAAAACTGTTTTTT	CAWSVFWTAEKLFF
16	TRBV19	.	TRBJ1-3	.	TGTGCCAGTAGTATGGGCAGTGCCGCCTCTGGAAACACCATATATTTT	CASSMGSAASGNTIYF
12	TRBV5-4	.	TRBJ1-2	.	TGTGCCAGCAGCTTGGTGTCCGTTGGCTACACCTTC	CASSLVSVGYTF